This passage covers 18 T cell receptor beta chains from one sample sequenced in a study of blood T cell repertoires in COVID-19. TCRdb keeps only in-frame clones here, not all; method: immunoSEQ multiplex PCR. The data contain approximately 170,000 clones, 84% of them singletons. The sequencing sample was made of PBMCs or T cells enriched from blood (not recorded which). Receptors were obtained from a woman aged 30 to 39 who had recovered from COVID-19.

The CDR3 reads CASSFSDSLREQYF. CDR3 nucleotide sequence: TGTGCCAGCAGCTTCAGTGACTCCCTACGGGAGCAGTACTTC. The V gene is TRBV7-2, the J gene TRBJ2-7; D unresolved. Germline V gene data show CDR1 as SGHTA and CDR2 as FQGNSA. The CDR3 totals 14 residues. V was cut by 3 bases and J by 7 bases, with 16 bases left in between.

The rearrangement joins TRBV15 to TRBJ1-1; tentative D call: TRBD1 (5 bases). V was shortened by 3 bases and J by 6 bases, with 11 bases between the two germline ends. The CDR3 has 13 residues. The germline V gene encodes CDR1 LNHNV and CDR2 YYDKDF (reference sequence). The CDR3 spells CATSRDKLPEAFF. Here the CDR3 DNA reads TGTGCCACCAGCAGGGACAAGTTACCTGAAGCTTTCTTT. Drawing the rest from reference TRBV15 and TRBJ1-1, the complete variable domain is DAMVIQNPRYQVTQFGKPVTLSCSQTLNHNVMYWYQQKSSQAPKLLFHYYDKDFNNEADTPDNFQSRRPNTSFCFLDIRSPGLGDTAMYLCATSRDKLPEAFFGQGTRLTVV.

The V call is TRBV10-3, the J call TRBJ1-6, with D possibly TRBD1 on 5 matching bases. The CDR3 is 13 amino acids. Germline-derived CDR1 and CDR2 are ENHRY and SYGVKD. The V end lost 10 bases, the J end lost 6 bases, and 13 bases lay between the germline ends. The CDR3 loop is CATSGGVNSPLHF. The DNA of the CDR3 is TGTGCCACCTCTGGGGGGGTTAATTCACCCCTCCACTTT.

This sequence joins TRBV12-3 or TRBV12-4 and TRBJ2-7, with TRBD2 matching over 7 bases. The CDR3 has 12 amino acids. V lost 4 bases to trimming and J lost 5 bases; unmatched junction nucleotides: 2. CDR3 sequence (DNA): TGTGCCAGCAGTTGGGGGGGTGACGAGCAGTACTTC. Amino acids: CASSWGGDEQYF.

The V and J genes are TRBV6-5 and TRBJ1-2; TRBD1 agrees at 7 bases. Per the germline V gene, CDR1 is MNHEY and CDR2 is SVGAGI. V lost 2 bases to trimming and J lost 4 bases; unmatched junction nucleotides: 10. The CDR3 covers 16 residues. The CDR3: CASSYLPGQSLYGYTF. CDR3 sequence (DNA): TGTGCCAGCAGTTACCTACCGGGACAGTCCCTCTATGGCTACACCTTC.

The chain carries TRBV29-1 and TRBJ2-5; D is ambiguous. The CDR3 spans 15 residues. Germline loops: CDR1 SQVTM, CDR2 ANQGSEA. The V end was cut by 1 base, the J end by 3 bases, with 15 bases between. This CDR3 reads CSVEGASGSKETQYF. CDR3 nucleotides: TGCAGCGTTGAAGGGGCCAGTGGTTCCAAAGAGACCCAGTACTTC.

V gene TRBV6-5 combines with J gene TRBJ2-7; no firm D call. CDR1 MNHEY and CDR2 SVGAGI come from the germline V gene. Trimming stripped 4 bases from V and 0 bases from J, with 7 bases between. This CDR3 has 13 residues. The chain's CDR3 is CASSLFSSYEQYF. The CDR3 DNA reads TGTGCCAGCAGTTTATTTAGCTCCTACGAGCAGTACTTC.

The rearrangement joins TRBV3-1 (or the pseudogene TRBV3-2) to TRBJ1-6; no reliable D call. Germline V gene lookup returns CDR1 LGHDT and CDR2 YNNKEL (reference sequence). V was pared by 3 bases and J by 0 bases, with 9 bases between. The CDR3 consists of 16 residues. The CDR3 protein is CASSQAASSYNSPLHF. For the CDR3, the DNA is TGTGCCAGCAGCCAGGCGGCGAGCTCCTATAATTCACCCCTCCACTTT.

This rearrangement joins TRBV5-4 to TRBJ1-1, with a possible D match to TRBD1 (6 bases). The germline V and J ends were trimmed by 4 bases and 1 base, with 17 bases remaining between them. The CDR3 contains 16 residues. Germline V gene data show CDR1 as SGHNT and CDR2 as YYREEE (reference sequence). CDR3 amino acids: CASSPNRVAGNTEAFF. In DNA form, the CDR3 reads TGTGCCAGCAGCCCCAACAGGGTCGCGGGGAACACTGAAGCTTTCTTT.

J is TRBJ2-5 and V is TRBV19; D is unresolved. Germline V lookup: CDR1 LNHDA, CDR2 SQIVND (reference sequence). V dropped 8 bases and J dropped 4 bases, with 11 bases sitting between them. The length of the CDR3 is 12 residues. The DNA for the CDR3 is TGTGCCAGTGCGGCTGGGTCAGAGACCCAGTACTTC. This gives the protein CASAAGSETQYF.

This chain joins TRBV19 and TRBJ1-4; 8 bases are shared with TRBD1. Trimming cost V 10 bases and J 7 bases; bases outside gene matches: 14. CDR3 length equals 15 residues. The V gene's germline CDR1 is LNHDA and CDR2 SQIVND (reference sequence). The DNA for the CDR3 is TGTGCCACAACCCCGGACAGGGAAATAGGTGAAAAACTGTTTTTT. As protein: CATTPDREIGEKLFF.

The rearrangement uses TRBV5-1 and TRBJ2-1, with TRBD2 matching over 10 bases. This CDR3 has 18 amino acids. V lost 1 base and J lost 0; bases outside the gene matches: 7. Germline-derived CDR1 and CDR2 are SGHRS and YFSETQ. CDR3 region: CASSLRPSGSSSYNEQFF. Here the CDR3 DNA reads TGCGCCAGCAGCTTGAGGCCTAGCGGGAGTAGCTCCTACAATGAGCAGTTCTTC.

This clone showed up just once. A read error may account for a junction end that differs from germline. V is TRBV5-1 and J is TRBJ2-1; 7 bases agree with TRBD2. Per the germline V gene, CDR1 is SGHRS and CDR2 is YFSETQ. The CDR3 totals 14 residues. CDR3 residues: CASSLPSGGFEGIF. The CDR3 bases are TGCGCCAGCAGCTTGCCTAGCGGAGGATTTGAGGGGATCTTC.

The chain joins TRBV12-3 or TRBV12-4 to TRBJ2-1, with 7 bases identical to TRBD1. This CDR3 is 13 amino acids long. The ends lost 5 bases at V and 4 bases at J; junction bases unmatched: 2. The CDR3 here is CASSPGQYNEQFF. As DNA, the CDR3 is TGTGCCAGCAGTCCGGGACAGTACAATGAGCAGTTCTTC.

This clone was found once. The chain couples TRBV6-5 to TRBJ1-2; D remains unclear. The germline V gene encodes CDR1 MNHEY and CDR2 SVGAGI. The CDR3 spans 15 residues. Trimming shortened V by 2 bases and J by 8 bases, and 18 bases separated the two germline ends. The CDR3 sequence is CASSYGPTGLEGYTF. The CDR3 DNA is TGTGCCAGCAGTTACGGGCCTACGGGGTTAGAAGGCTACACCTTC.

This clone was seen a single time. The chain joins TRBV10-1 to TRBJ2-7; 12 nucleotides line up with TRBD1. The CDR3 contains 17 residues. Germline-derived CDR1 and CDR2 are WNHNN and SYGVQD (reference sequence). V shed 7 bases and J 2 bases; nucleotides not matched to a gene: 12. CDR3 amino acids: CASKGQGAVRITYEQYV. CDR3 nucleotides: TGCGCCAGCAAGGGACAGGGGGCGGTAAGGATCACCTACGAGCAGTACGTC.

The CDR3 nucleotides are TGTGCCTGGAGAGGGGCGAACACCGGGGAGCTGTTTTTT. This encodes CAWRGANTGELFF. This chain links TRBV30 with TRBJ2-2, with a tentative D call TRBD1 (5 bases). Trimming shortened V by 3 bases and J by 0 bases, and 5 bases separated the two germline ends. The germline V gene encodes CDR1 GTSNPN and CDR2 SVGIG (reference sequence). This CDR3 has 13 residues.

The V gene is TRBV3-1 (or the pseudogene TRBV3-2), the J gene TRBJ2-1; D is possibly TRBD2 (7 bases). V was cut by 0 bases and J by 8 bases, with 20 bases left in between. Germline V gene data show CDR1 as LGHDT and CDR2 as YNNKEL (reference sequence). The CDR3 is 17 residues long. Here the CDR3 DNA reads TGTGCCAGCAGCCAAGATGGACTAGGAAGGGGGAAGGATGAGCAGTTCTTC. Translated, it gives CASSQDGLGRGKDEQFF.